The rows below give T cell receptor beta chains drawn from one sample of a study of identical twins. TCRdb redid the calling of the 5' RACE reads with MiXCR, one entry per CDR3 protein. Here the sample spans about 660,000 distinct CDR3 sequences, 8.5% to 9% being singletons. These same data were also listed under a study on yellow fever vaccine responses in identical twins.

Material for sequencing was PBMCs. The receptors stem from a woman aged 18-29 years in good health. The CDR3 runs from the conserved cysteine through the conserved F or W. Fields, in order: D gene, CDR3 length, clone size, V gene, J gene, CDR3 protein, CDR3 DNA. D genes are given only for firm matches. Size values are once, few and many counts, or a class for expanded clones, and some rows have none.

D: NA; length: 15; size: NA; V: TRBV3-1; J: TRBJ2-7; CDR3: CASSQGYRTSYEQYF; DNA: TGTGCCAGCAGCCAAGGGTATCGGACCTCCTACGAGCAGTACTTC
D: TRBD1; length: 12; size: few; V: TRBV20-1; J: TRBJ2-7; CDR3: CSAMGTDYEQYF; DNA: TGCAGTGCTATGGGGACAGACTACGAGCAGTACTTC
D: NA; length: 15; size: few; V: TRBV27; J: TRBJ2-5; CDR3: CASSPSIGGRETQYF; DNA: TGTGCCAGCAGCCCTTCGATTGGTGGAAGGGAGACCCAGTACTTC
D: NA; length: 20; size: many; V: TRBV21-1; J: TRBJ1-5; CDR3: CASSKAHSGTLNNSNQPQHF; DNA: TGTGCCAGCAGCAAAGCGCATTCAGGGACCCTAAATAATAGCAATCAGCCCCAGCATTTT
D: NA; length: 15; size: many; V: TRBV7-6; J: TRBJ1-3; CDR3: CASSSWDFSGNTIYF; DNA: TGTGCCAGCAGCTCATGGGATTTCTCTGGAAACACCATATATTTT
D: TRBD2; length: 14; size: many; V: TRBV12-3/TRBV12-4; J: TRBJ2-2; CDR3: CASSFMGGTGELFF; DNA: TGTGCCAGCAGTTTTATGGGGGGGACCGGGGAGCTGTTTTTT
D: NA; length: 14; size: many; V: TRBV12-3/TRBV12-4; J: TRBJ2-2; CDR3: CASSVEKNTGELFF; DNA: TGTGCCAGCAGTGTGGAGAAGAACACCGGGGAGCTGTTTTTT
D: NA; length: 15; size: many; V: TRBV29-1; J: TRBJ2-1; CDR3: CSVEVGLHLDNEQFF; DNA: TGCAGCGTTGAAGTCGGACTCCACCTAGACAATGAGCAGTTCTTC
D: NA; length: 16; size: NA; V: TRBV27; J: TRBJ2-3; CDR3: CASTPYGGLNTDTQYF; DNA: TGTGCCAGCACCCCCTATGGCGGACTAAACACAGATACGCAGTATTTT
D: NA; length: 14; size: few; V: TRBV25-1; J: TRBJ1-5; CDR3: CASSVPGNNQPQHF; DNA: TGTGCCAGCAGTGTTCCGGGGAACAATCAGCCCCAGCATTTT
D: NA; length: 13; size: NA; V: TRBV29-1; J: TRBJ2-7; CDR3: CSAQSGVLYEQYF; DNA: TGCAGCGCCCAGTCAGGGGTTCTGTACGAGCAGTACTTC
D: NA; length: 18; size: NA; V: TRBV6-2/TRBV6-3; J: TRBJ2-3; CDR3: CASSYSEWRANNQDTQYF; DNA: TGTGCCAGCAGTTACTCTGAATGGAGGGCCAATAATCAGGATACGCAGTATTTT
D: NA; length: 11; size: few; V: TRBV24-1; J: TRBJ2-7; CDR3: CATSDEQGEYF; DNA: TGTGCCACCAGTGATGAACAGGGAGAGTACTTC
D: NA; length: 16; size: many; V: TRBV10-2; J: TRBJ2-2; CDR3: CASSTPRRGNTGELFF; DNA: TGCGCCAGCAGTACTCCAAGGAGGGGAAACACCGGGGAGCTGTTTTTT
D: NA; length: 13; size: few; V: TRBV20-1; J: TRBJ2-4; CDR3: CSASDHSKNIQYF; DNA: TGCAGTGCCTCAGATCATTCCAAAAACATTCAGTACTTC
D: NA; length: 12; size: few; V: TRBV19; J: TRBJ2-7; CDR3: CASSMGYERKRF; DNA: TGTGCCAGTAGTATGGGCTATGAGCGGAAACGCTTC
D: TRBD1; length: 15; size: few; V: TRBV18; J: TRBJ2-5; CDR3: CASSPFTGEEETQYF; DNA: TGTGCCAGCTCACCATTTACAGGGGAAGAAGAGACCCAGTACTTC
D: NA; length: 14; size: many; V: TRBV7-9; J: TRBJ2-7; CDR3: CASSSQGGSYEQYF; DNA: TGTGCCAGCAGTTCACAGGGAGGGTCCTACGAGCAGTACTTC
D: TRBD2; length: 16; size: few; V: TRBV12-3/TRBV12-4; J: TRBJ2-1; CDR3: CASSLPGLAEYNEQFF; DNA: TGTGCCAGCAGTTTACCGGGACTAGCGGAGTACAATGAGCAGTTCTTC
D: NA; length: 19; size: few; V: TRBV12-3/TRBV12-4; J: TRBJ2-7; CDR3: CASSLAPGLIGLVAYEQYF; DNA: TGTGCCAGCAGTTTAGCCCCGGGACTGATAGGATTGGTGGCCTACGAGCAGTACTTC
D: NA; length: 16; size: NA; V: TRBV5-1; J: TRBJ2-5; CDR3: CASSSLGNPPVETQYF; DNA: TGCGCCAGCAGCTCCTTAGGGAACCCACCTGTGGAGACCCAGTACTTC
D: NA; length: 14; size: NA; V: TRBV11-3; J: TRBJ2-1; CDR3: CASSRAVPPDEQFF; DNA: TGTGCCAGCAGCCGGGCCGTACCCCCCGATGAGCAGTTCTTC
D: NA; length: 16; size: NA; V: TRBV6-1; J: TRBJ2-5; CDR3: CASSQSPGTSDETQYF; DNA: TGTGCCAGCAGTCAAAGCCCCGGGACAAGTGACGAGACCCAGTACTTC
D: TRBD1; length: 15; size: few; V: TRBV6-1; J: TRBJ2-1; CDR3: CASSSTGQGNNEQFF; DNA: TGTGCCAGCAGCTCTACCGGACAGGGGAACAATGAGCAGTTCTTC
D: TRBD1; length: 17; size: NA; V: TRBV12-3/TRBV12-4; J: TRBJ1-5; CDR3: CASSWDRGGFSNQPQHF; DNA: TGTGCCAGCAGCTGGGACAGGGGAGGGTTTAGCAATCAGCCCCAGCATTTT
D: NA; length: 15; size: many; V: TRBV5-6; J: TRBJ2-3; CDR3: CASSLIVGPMDTQYF; DNA: TGTGCCAGCAGCTTAATTGTGGGGCCAATGGATACGCAGTATTTT
D: TRBD1; length: 14; size: few; V: TRBV6-2/TRBV6-3; J: TRBJ1-5; CDR3: CASSPDRPKQPQHF; DNA: TGTGCCAGCAGTCCGGACAGGCCCAAACAGCCCCAGCATTTT
D: TRBD2; length: 17; size: NA; V: TRBV7-2; J: TRBJ2-7; CDR3: CASSLSASGGAPYEQYF; DNA: TGTGCCAGCAGCTTATCCGCTAGCGGGGGGGCACCCTACGAGCAGTACTTC
D: NA; length: 12; size: few; V: TRBV5-1; J: TRBJ2-3; CDR3: CASSSNAYTQYF; DNA: TGCGCCAGCAGCTCGAATGCGTATACGCAGTATTTT
D: NA; length: 17; size: few; V: TRBV5-1; J: TRBJ2-1; CDR3: CASSGRSPGPGGNEQFF; DNA: TGCGCCAGCAGCGGGAGGTCGCCGGGACCCGGGGGCAATGAGCAGTTCTTC
D: NA; length: 12; size: many; V: TRBV29-1; J: TRBJ2-2; CDR3: CSVAPREGELFF; DNA: TGCAGCGTTGCCCCCCGAGAGGGGGAGCTGTTTTTT
D: NA; length: 12; size: NA; V: TRBV6-5; J: TRBJ2-3; CDR3: CASSYSWDTQYF; DNA: TGTGCCAGCAGTTACTCATGGGATACGCAGTATTTT
D: NA; length: 14; size: few; V: TRBV28; J: TRBJ1-1; CDR3: CASRTWGGDTEAFF; DNA: TGTGCCAGCAGGACGTGGGGAGGTGATACTGAAGCTTTCTTT
D: TRBD1; length: 16; size: many; V: TRBV12-3/TRBV12-4; J: TRBJ1-5; CDR3: CASSLHPTGVDQPQHF; DNA: TGTGCCAGCAGTCTCCACCCTACAGGGGTTGATCAGCCCCAGCATTTT
D: TRBD2; length: 15; size: NA; V: TRBV2; J: TRBJ2-5; CDR3: CASSVLAGLQETQYF; DNA: TGTGCCAGCAGTGTATTAGCGGGCTTACAAGAGACCCAGTACTTC
D: NA; length: 15; size: few; V: TRBV7-7; J: TRBJ2-7; CDR3: CASSLAEGEAYEQYF; DNA: TGTGCTAGCAGCTTAGCGGAAGGGGAAGCTTACGAGCAGTACTTC
D: NA; length: 13; size: few; V: TRBV12-5; J: TRBJ1-2; CDR3: CASGLGFNYGYTF; DNA: TGTGCTAGTGGTTTGGGGTTTAACTATGGCTACACCTTC
D: NA; length: 13; size: NA; V: TRBV4-3; J: TRBJ1-1; CDR3: CASSQEAYTEAFF; DNA: TGCGCCAGCAGCCAGGAGGCTTACACTGAAGCTTTCTTT
D: TRBD2; length: 15; size: many; V: TRBV12-3/TRBV12-4; J: TRBJ2-7; CDR3: CASSPTSGGLYEQYF; DNA: TGTGCCAGCAGTCCAACTAGCGGGGGACTCTACGAGCAGTACTTC
D: TRBD1; length: 15; size: many; V: TRBV2; J: TRBJ2-7; CDR3: CASKYAGTGANEQYF; DNA: TGTGCCAGCAAGTACGCCGGGACAGGGGCTAACGAGCAGTACTTC
D: NA; length: 14; size: NA; V: TRBV28; J: TRBJ2-7; CDR3: CASSLKGFSHEQYF; DNA: TGTGCCAGCAGTTTAAAAGGATTTTCCCACGAGCAGTACTTC
D: NA; length: 15; size: NA; V: TRBV20-1; J: TRBJ2-1; CDR3: CSANPLLGTYNEQFF; DNA: TGCAGTGCTAACCCCCTTCTCGGGACCTACAATGAGCAGTTCTTC
D: TRBD1; length: 15; size: few; V: TRBV6-2/TRBV6-3; J: TRBJ1-2; CDR3: CASSVLQGATSGYTF; DNA: TGTGCCAGCAGTGTCCTACAGGGGGCAACGAGTGGCTACACCTTC
D: TRBD1; length: 15; size: few; V: TRBV5-4; J: TRBJ1-1; CDR3: CASSIDRGSNTEAFF; DNA: TGTGCCAGCAGCATAGACAGGGGATCGAACACTGAAGCTTTCTTT
D: TRBD2; length: 16; size: many; V: TRBV7-8; J: TRBJ2-7; CDR3: CASSLDGGAATYEQYF; DNA: TGTGCCAGCAGCTTAGACGGGGGGGCGGCTACCTACGAGCAGTACTTC
D: NA; length: 13; size: many; V: TRBV5-1; J: TRBJ2-1; CDR3: CASSTAGGHEQFF; DNA: TGCGCCAGCAGCACGGCCGGGGGCCATGAGCAGTTCTTC
D: TRBD1; length: 16; size: NA; V: TRBV2; J: TRBJ2-2; CDR3: CASSERGTGVTGELFF; DNA: TGTGCCAGCAGTGAAAGGGGGACAGGGGTCACCGGGGAGCTGTTTTTT
D: NA; length: 15; size: NA; V: TRBV28; J: TRBJ1-5; CDR3: CASSLSQLGVQPQHF; DNA: TGTGCCAGCAGTTTATCGCAACTTGGGGTTCAGCCCCAGCATTTT
D: NA; length: 15; size: NA; V: TRBV7-9; J: TRBJ2-3; CDR3: CASSTGQLNTDTQYF; DNA: TGTGCCAGCAGTACCGGACAGCTAAACACAGATACGCAGTATTTT
D: TRBD1; length: 13; size: NA; V: TRBV12-3/TRBV12-4; J: TRBJ1-2; CDR3: CATYGDRLYGYTF; DNA: TGTGCCACCTATGGGGACAGGCTCTATGGCTACACCTTC
D: NA; length: 13; size: NA; V: TRBV10-3; J: TRBJ2-7; CDR3: CAISAREIYEQYF; DNA: TGTGCCATCAGTGCCCGGGAGATATACGAGCAGTACTTC
D: NA; length: 15; size: few; V: TRBV6-4; J: TRBJ2-1; CDR3: CASTQFLKGYNEQFF; DNA: TGTGCCAGCACCCAATTCTTGAAGGGTTACAATGAGCAGTTCTTC
D: NA; length: 15; size: many; V: TRBV28; J: TRBJ2-3; CDR3: CASSSDGVKLDTQYF; DNA: TGTGCCAGCAGTTCGGACGGGGTAAAACTAGATACGCAGTATTTT
D: TRBD2; length: 15; size: NA; V: TRBV20-1; J: TRBJ2-3; CDR3: CSAESGGDRLDTQYF; DNA: TGCAGTGCTGAAAGCGGGGGGGACCGGTTAGATACGCAGTATTTT
D: TRBD2; length: 18; size: NA; V: TRBV5-5; J: TRBJ2-5; CDR3: CASSLARRLAGAQETQYF; DNA: TGTGCCAGCAGCTTGGCCCGTAGACTAGCGGGGGCCCAAGAGACCCAGTACTTC
D: NA; length: 15; size: few; V: TRBV6-5; J: TRBJ2-2; CDR3: CASSYSNGFGGELFF; DNA: TGTGCCAGCAGTTACTCGAATGGTTTCGGCGGGGAGCTGTTTTTT
D: TRBD1; length: 16; size: many; V: TRBV29-1; J: TRBJ2-7; CDR3: CSVAHRRTGASYEQYF; DNA: TGCAGCGTTGCCCACCGGAGGACAGGGGCCTCCTACGAGCAGTACTTC
D: NA; length: 15; size: many; V: TRBV7-9; J: TRBJ1-5; CDR3: CASSRTGFAHQPQHF; DNA: TGTGCCAGCAGCCGCACAGGGTTCGCACATCAGCCCCAGCATTTT
D: NA; length: 13; size: few; V: TRBV12-3/TRBV12-4; J: TRBJ1-2; CDR3: CASSPGVEYGYTF; DNA: TGTGCCAGCAGTCCCGGGGTCGAATATGGCTACACCTTC